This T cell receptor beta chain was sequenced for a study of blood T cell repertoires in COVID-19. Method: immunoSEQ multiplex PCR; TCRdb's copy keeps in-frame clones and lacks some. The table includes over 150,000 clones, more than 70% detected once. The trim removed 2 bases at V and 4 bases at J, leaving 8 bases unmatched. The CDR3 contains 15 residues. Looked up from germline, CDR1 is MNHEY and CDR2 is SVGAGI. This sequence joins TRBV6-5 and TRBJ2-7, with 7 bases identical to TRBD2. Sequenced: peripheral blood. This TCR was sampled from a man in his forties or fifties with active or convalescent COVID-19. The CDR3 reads CASSYNGVSGYEQYF. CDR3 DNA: TGTGCCAGCAGTTACAACGGGGTTAGCGGGTACGAGCAGTACTTC.